These 20 T cell receptor beta chains were sequenced from one sample in a study of T cell repertoires in cytomegalovirus infection. One entry per CDR3 protein, called by TCRdb with MiXCR from the reads. The sample has 560,000 or so distinct CDR3 sequences, 16% seen once. Specimen: CD8+ T cells from PBMCs. These receptors were obtained from a human donor in good health (CMV status not recorded). Some clones in this sample may be carry-over from other donors' samples.

This rearrangement joins TRBV28 to TRBJ2-7; possibly TRBD1 or TRBD2 for D (6 bases each). The CDR3 runs to 13 residues. Deletions cut 3 bases from V and 3 bases from J, with 9 bases between. From germline, CDR1 is MDHEN and CDR2 SYDVKM. The CDR3 is CASSFRGDYEQYF. The DNA for the CDR3 is TGTGCCAGCAGTTTTAGGGGGGACTACGAGCAGTACTTC.

The chain links TRBV20-1 to TRBJ2-1; D gene uncertain. V was clipped by 1 base and J by 0 bases, with 7 bases between them. The CDR3 covers 14 residues. Germline CDR1 is DFQATT and CDR2 is SNEGSKA (reference sequence). This CDR3 is CSARGTHSYNEQFF. The DNA for the CDR3 is TGCAGTGCTAGAGGCACACACTCCTACAATGAGCAGTTCTTC.

This clonotype was seen only a few times. The chain links TRBV20-1 to TRBJ1-3, with D maybe TRBD1 (6 bases). From germline, CDR1 is DFQATT and CDR2 SNEGSKA (reference sequence). The CDR3 has 18 residues. Trimming removed 1 base from V and 0 bases from J, with 19 bases in between. The CDR3 spells CSARVGGVSGNSGNTIYF. The CDR3 region has the DNA TGCAGTGCTAGAGTAGGGGGGGTGAGCGGAAACTCTGGAAACACCATATATTTT.

Ten or more counts support this clonotype. The chain has TRBV12-3 or TRBV12-4 and TRBJ2-1; D call uncertain. V lost 2 bases to trimming and J lost 10 bases, with 21 bases between them. This CDR3 spans 16 amino acids. The CDR3 spells CASSLSRQNGAREQFF. The CDR3 DNA sequence: TGTGCCAGCAGTTTATCACGTCAGAACGGAGCACGCGAGCAGTTCTTC.

This clonotype was recorded at least ten times. This sequence joins TRBV11-2 and TRBJ1-2; no reliable D call. V gave up 0 bases and J gave up 3 bases, with 11 bases separating them. The CDR3 loop spans 15 amino acids. Germline values: CDR1 SGHAT, CDR2 FQNNGV. This chain's CDR3 is CASSLEGSPYYGYTF. The DNA for the CDR3 is TGTGCCAGCAGCTTAGAAGGCAGTCCTTACTATGGCTACACCTTC.

This clonotype was seen repeatedly, ten times or more. The chain employs TRBV14 and TRBJ1-1; 12 bases agree with TRBD1. The length of the CDR3 is 17 residues. With 2 bases clipped from V and 1 base from J, the junction kept 5 bases outside the gene matches. Per the germline V gene, CDR1 is SGHDN and CDR2 is FVKESK. The CDR3 region is CASSQLGQGAWNTEAFF. The CDR3, as DNA: TGTGCCAGCAGCCAATTGGGACAGGGGGCCTGGAACACTGAAGCTTTCTTT.

V gene TRBV27 combines with J gene TRBJ1-5; D not resolved. The CDR3 is 13 residues long. Between the trimmed V and J ends, which lost 3 bases and 6 bases, there was a span of 9 bases. From germline, CDR1 is MNHEY and CDR2 SMNVEV (reference sequence). The DNA of the CDR3 is TGTGCCAGCAGTTTCTCCTCTATTCAGCCCCAGCATTTT. This translates into CASSFSSIQPQHF.

At least ten counts were recorded for this clonotype. The J gene is TRBJ1-3, the V gene TRBV12-5; possible D gene TRBD1, 6 bases. The CDR3 sequence is 15 residues long. V dropped 6 bases and J dropped 1 base, with 13 bases sitting between them. Germline assignment: CDR1 LGHNT and CDR2 FRNRAP. CDR3 nucleotides: TGTGCTAGTGGACGGACAGAGGTTTCTGGAAACACCATATATTTT. Amino acids: CASGRTEVSGNTIYF.

This clonotype has a count of ten or more. The chain uses TRBV11-2 and TRBJ1-1; no definite D call. Between the trimmed V and J ends, which lost 1 base and 0 bases, there was a span of 9 bases. The CDR3 has 15 residues. Germline V lookup: CDR1 SGHAT, CDR2 FQNNGV. CDR3 sequence reads: CASSLVSYMNTEAFF. The CDR3 DNA is TGTGCCAGCAGCTTAGTGAGTTATATGAACACTGAAGCTTTCTTT.

The chain has TRBV7-3 and TRBJ1-4; TRBD1 is a possible D gene (6 bases). Germline CDR1 is SGHTA and CDR2 is FQGTGA. This CDR3 is 16 amino acids long. The V end was cut by 7 bases, the J end by 1 base, with 16 bases between. For the CDR3, the DNA is TGTGCCAGCACCAATTTAGAGGGGGAAACTAATGAAAAACTGTTTTTT. This codes for CASTNLEGETNEKLFF.

In this sample, this clonotype turned up a few times. The chain recombines TRBV7-9 with TRBJ2-7; D might be TRBD1 or TRBD2, each matching 5 bases. The CDR3 length is 18 residues. V was cut by 4 bases and J by 0 bases, with 22 bases left in between. In germline, CDR1 is SEHNR, CDR2 FQNEAQ (reference sequence). CDR3 in amino acids: CASSSQRGDSANSYEQYF. DNA for the CDR3: TGTGCCAGCAGCTCCCAAAGAGGGGATAGCGCTAACTCCTACGAGCAGTACTTC.

The rearrangement uses TRBV7-9 and TRBJ2-7; D is perhaps TRBD1 (6 bases). V gave up 5 bases and J gave up 1 base, with 15 bases separating them. The CDR3 covers 15 residues. Looked up from germline, CDR1 is SEHNR and CDR2 is FQNEAQ (reference sequence). CDR3 region: CASSHSTGKSYEQYF. The DNA for the CDR3 is TGTGCCAGCAGCCATTCGACAGGAAAGTCCTACGAGCAGTACTTC.

As regards this clonotype: A clone one base away is much larger, so this may be a read error. This chain connects TRBV27 to TRBJ1-2; D is uncertain. The CDR3 has 14 amino acids. Germline loops: CDR1 MNHEY, CDR2 SMNVEV (reference sequence). The CDR3 loop is CASSLRQPRYGYNF. The CDR3, as DNA: TGTGCCAGCAGTTTAAGGCAGCCTAGATATGGCTACAACTTC.

This clonotype turned up a few times. The chain's CDR3 is CSVRAGRYEQYF. The CDR3, as DNA: TGCAGTGTCCGAGCGGGCCGCTACGAGCAGTACTTC. The chain uses TRBV20-1 and TRBJ2-7, with D possibly matching TRBD2 (6 bases). The length of the CDR3 is 12 residues. Germline loops: CDR1 DFQATT, CDR2 SNEGSKA (reference sequence). Trimming pared 7 bases from V and 3 bases from J, leaving 13 bases between.

This chain joins TRBV12-3 or TRBV12-4 and TRBJ1-5, with 7 positions matching TRBD1. The CDR3 contains 15 residues. Trimming took 7 bases from V and 4 from J; bases not matched to a gene: 10. As DNA, the CDR3 is TGTGCCAGCACCGACCCGGGACAGCCTAATCAGCCCCAGCATTTT. As protein: CASTDPGQPNQPQHF.

A remark on this clonotype: This may come from a read error, since a much larger clone is one base off. The chain employs TRBV12-3 or TRBV12-4 and TRBJ2-6; D remains unclear. The CDR3 is 19 amino acids. Trimming removed 5 bases at V and 0 bases at J, with 20 bases between. As DNA, the CDR3 is TGTGCCAGCAGTAATACTGAAAGGGCCCTCTTCTCTGGGGCCAACGTCCTGACTTTC. It specifies CASSNTERALFSGANVLTF.

This clonotype was detected only a few times. The rearrangement links TRBV6-6 to TRBJ2-1; D not resolved. The CDR3 loop spans 14 amino acids. Germline V CDR1 and CDR2: MNHNY, SVGAGI (reference sequence). The V end was cut by 2 bases, the J end by 4 bases, with 9 bases between. The CDR3 DNA follows: TGTGCCAGCAGTTACCGGCCAGATTACAATGAGCAGTTCTTC. This encodes CASSYRPDYNEQFF.

This clonotype has just a few counts. The V gene is TRBV3-1, the J gene TRBJ2-1; 7 nucleotides match TRBD2. Germline CDR1 reads LGHDT; CDR2 reads YNNKEL (reference sequence). With 5 bases clipped from V and 5 bases from J, the junction kept 15 bases outside the gene matches. The CDR3 totals 17 residues. The CDR3 bases are TGTGCCAGCAGCGCTCCCTTTGGCGGGAGAGACCACAATGAGCAGTTCTTC. Its protein product is CASSAPFGGRDHNEQFF.

The rearrangement joins TRBV5-4 to TRBJ2-7, with TRBD1 as a possible D gene (6 bases). Trimming removed 4 bases from V and 2 bases from J, with 13 bases in between. Germline values: CDR1 SGHNT, CDR2 YYREEE (reference sequence). The CDR3 covers 14 residues. In DNA form, the CDR3 reads TGTGCCAGCAGCGCTCCCGGGACAACCTACGAGCAGTACTTC. The encoded protein is CASSAPGTTYEQYF.

This clonotype was seen only a few times. The rearrangement links TRBV7-9 to TRBJ2-3; possible D gene TRBD2, 5 bases. The germline V gene has CDR1 SEHNR and CDR2 FQNEAQ (reference sequence). Trimming stripped 2 bases from V and 6 bases from J, with 15 bases between. The CDR3 totals 15 residues. In nucleotides, the CDR3 is TGTGCCAGCAGCTTATCATCCCGGGGATTGGATACGCAGTATTTT. It translates to CASSLSSRGLDTQYF.